This TCR beta chain was identified during a study of molecular identifiers for immune sequencing clone quantification. The overall study: Five aliquots were made in replicates from the RNA of roughly 20,000 or 100,000 naive CD8 cells, and four were sequenced. Whole-study results and caveats: Clones carrying above 20 RNA copies accounted for over 99% of effector molecules, under 1% in naive cells. In cases of identical TCR molecules sharing a barcode, highly expanded clone sizes could be underestimated.

This clonotype was picked up many times. The antigen remains undetermined. With listed TCR primers and previously described methods, bulk TCR libraries were prepared. One entry per CDR3 protein, called by TCRdb with MiXCR from the PCR reads. The repertoire has over 600,000 distinct CDR3 sequences, just under 20% of them found once; the top ten carry roughly 0.85%. The length of the CDR3 is 14 residues. After removal of 3 bases from V and 5 bases from J, the junction contained 7 bases not matched to a gene. From germline, CDR1 is SQVTM and CDR2 ANQGSEA. The chain carries TRBV29-1 and TRBJ2-3, with 8 bases fitting TRBD1. The TCR comes from a human donor in good health. Some libraries in this study had Jurkat cell RNA spiked in. Sequenced sample: naive CD8+ T cells from blood, with Jurkat cell RNA spiked in. Subset reported: FACS-sorted CD8+CD4-CCR7+CD45RA+ naive T cells. In DNA form, the CDR3 reads TGCAGCGTTGAGAGGGCAGGGGGCTTAGATACGCAGTATTTT. The encoded protein is CSVERAGGLDTQYF.